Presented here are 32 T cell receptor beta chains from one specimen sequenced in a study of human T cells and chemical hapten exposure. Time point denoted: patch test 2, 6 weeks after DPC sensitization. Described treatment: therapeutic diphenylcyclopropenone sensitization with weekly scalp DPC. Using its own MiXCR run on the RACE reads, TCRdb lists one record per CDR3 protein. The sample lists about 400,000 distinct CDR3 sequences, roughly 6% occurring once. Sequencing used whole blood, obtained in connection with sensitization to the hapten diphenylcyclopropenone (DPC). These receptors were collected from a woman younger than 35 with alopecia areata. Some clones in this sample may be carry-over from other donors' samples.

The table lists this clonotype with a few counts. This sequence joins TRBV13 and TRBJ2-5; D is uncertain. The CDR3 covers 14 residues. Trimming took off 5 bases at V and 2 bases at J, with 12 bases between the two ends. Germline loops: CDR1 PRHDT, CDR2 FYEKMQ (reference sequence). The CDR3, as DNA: TGTGCCAGCAGCCCCCCTCGTGGGCAAGAGACCCAGTACTTC. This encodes CASSPPRGQETQYF.

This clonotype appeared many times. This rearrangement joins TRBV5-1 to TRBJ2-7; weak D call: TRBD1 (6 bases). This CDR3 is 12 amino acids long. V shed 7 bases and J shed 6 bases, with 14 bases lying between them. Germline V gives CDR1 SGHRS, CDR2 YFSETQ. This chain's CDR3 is CASSIGGVEQYF. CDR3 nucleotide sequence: TGCGCCAGCTCAATTGGGGGCGTCGAGCAGTACTTC. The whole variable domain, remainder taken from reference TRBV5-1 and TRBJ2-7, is KAGVTQTPRYLIKTRGQQVTLSCSPISGHRSVSWYQQTPGQGLQFLFEYFSETQRNKGNFPGRFSGRQFSNSRSEMNVSTLELGDSALYLCASSIGGVEQYFGPGTRLTVT.

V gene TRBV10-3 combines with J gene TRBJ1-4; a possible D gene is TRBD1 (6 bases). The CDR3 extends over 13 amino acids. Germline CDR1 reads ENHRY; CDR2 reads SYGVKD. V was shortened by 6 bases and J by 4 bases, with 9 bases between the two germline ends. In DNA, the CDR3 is TGTGCCATCAGACAGGGCCTTAATGAAAAACTGTTTTTT. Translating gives CAIRQGLNEKLFF.

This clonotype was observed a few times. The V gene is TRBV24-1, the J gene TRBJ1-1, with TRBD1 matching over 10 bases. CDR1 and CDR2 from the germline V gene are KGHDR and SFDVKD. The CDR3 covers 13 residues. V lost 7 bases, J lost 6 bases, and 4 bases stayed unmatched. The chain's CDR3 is CATRPGQGAEAFF. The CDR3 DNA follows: TGTGCCACCAGACCCGGACAGGGGGCTGAAGCTTTCTTT.

CDR3 coding DNA: TGCGCCAGCAGCTTGGAACACCCCGGCCTTTACGAGCAGTACTTC. This translates into CASSLEHPGLYEQYF. This chain links TRBV5-1 with TRBJ2-7, with D unresolved. This CDR3 comprises 15 residues. V lost 0 bases and J 4 bases, leaving 14 bases between the germline ends. Germline V gene lookup returns CDR1 SGHRS and CDR2 YFSETQ.

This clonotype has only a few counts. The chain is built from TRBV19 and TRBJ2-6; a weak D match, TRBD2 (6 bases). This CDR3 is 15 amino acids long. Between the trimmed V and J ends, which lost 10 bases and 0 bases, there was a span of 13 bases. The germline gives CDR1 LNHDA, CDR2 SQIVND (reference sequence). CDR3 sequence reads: CATLDGSSGANVLTF. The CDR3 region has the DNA TGTGCCACCCTCGACGGGAGCTCTGGGGCCAACGTCCTGACTTTC.

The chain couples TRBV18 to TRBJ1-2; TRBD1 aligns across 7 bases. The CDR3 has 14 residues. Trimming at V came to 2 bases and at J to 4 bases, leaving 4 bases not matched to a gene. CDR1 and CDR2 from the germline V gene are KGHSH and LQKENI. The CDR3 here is CASSPVKGAYGYTF. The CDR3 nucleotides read TGTGCCAGCTCACCAGTGAAGGGGGCCTATGGCTACACCTTC.

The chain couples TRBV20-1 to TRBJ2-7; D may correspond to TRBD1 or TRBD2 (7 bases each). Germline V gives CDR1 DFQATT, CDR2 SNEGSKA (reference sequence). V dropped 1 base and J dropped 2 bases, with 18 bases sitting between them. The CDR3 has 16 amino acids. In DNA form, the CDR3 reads TGCAGTGCTAGAGGCCGTGACAGGGAGGGAACCTACGAGCAGTACTTC. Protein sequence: CSARGRDREGTYEQYF.

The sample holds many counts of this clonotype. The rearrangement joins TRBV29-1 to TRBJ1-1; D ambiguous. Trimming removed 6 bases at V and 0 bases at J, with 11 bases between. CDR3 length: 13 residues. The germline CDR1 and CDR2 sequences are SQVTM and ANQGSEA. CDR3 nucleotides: TGCAGCGTCAGCAAAGCCCTGAACACTGAAGCTTTCTTT. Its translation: CSVSKALNTEAFF.

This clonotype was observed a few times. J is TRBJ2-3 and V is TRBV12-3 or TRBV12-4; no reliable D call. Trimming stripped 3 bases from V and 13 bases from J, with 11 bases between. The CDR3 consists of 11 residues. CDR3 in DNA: TGTGCCAGCAGTTTTGGGCGTTCAGAGTATTTT. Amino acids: CASSFGRSEYF.

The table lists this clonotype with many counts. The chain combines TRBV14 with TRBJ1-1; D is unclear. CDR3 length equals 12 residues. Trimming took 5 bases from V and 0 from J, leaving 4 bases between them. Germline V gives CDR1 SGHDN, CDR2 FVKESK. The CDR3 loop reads CASSFVNTEAFF. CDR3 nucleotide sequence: TGTGCCAGCAGCTTTGTGAACACTGAAGCTTTCTTT.

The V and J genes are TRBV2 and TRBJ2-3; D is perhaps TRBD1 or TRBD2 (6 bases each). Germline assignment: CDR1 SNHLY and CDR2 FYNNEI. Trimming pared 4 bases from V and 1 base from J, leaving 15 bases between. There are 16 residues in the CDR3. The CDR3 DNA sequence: TGTGCCAGCAGTGTTTTCGGGGGCGCCGGCACAGATACGCAGTATTTT. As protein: CASSVFGGAGTDTQYF. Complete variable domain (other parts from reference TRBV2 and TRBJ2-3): EPEVTQTPSHQVTQMGQEVILRCVPISNHLYFYWYRQILGQKVEFLVSFYNNEISEKSEIFDDQFSVERPDGSNFTLKIRSTKLEDSAMYFCASSVFGGAGTDTQYFGPGTRLTVL.

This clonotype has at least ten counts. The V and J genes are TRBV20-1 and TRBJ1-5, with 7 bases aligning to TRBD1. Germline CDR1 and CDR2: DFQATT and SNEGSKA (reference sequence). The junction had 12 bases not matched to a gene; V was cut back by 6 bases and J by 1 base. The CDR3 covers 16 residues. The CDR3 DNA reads TGCAGTGCCCCACCACAGGGGTCGGCGAGCAATCAGCCCCAGCATTTT. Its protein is CSAPPQGSASNQPQHF.

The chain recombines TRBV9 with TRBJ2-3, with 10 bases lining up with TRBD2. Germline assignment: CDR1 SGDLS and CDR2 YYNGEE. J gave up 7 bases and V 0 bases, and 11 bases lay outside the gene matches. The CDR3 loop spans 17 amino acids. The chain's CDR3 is CASSVEASSGGAYTQYF. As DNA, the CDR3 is TGTGCCAGCAGCGTAGAGGCCTCTAGCGGGGGTGCATATACGCAGTATTTT.

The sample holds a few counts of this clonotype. The DNA for the CDR3 is TGTGCCAGCAGCCAGGGGAGGTCCGGGGAGCTGTTTTTT. It yields the protein CASSQGRSGELFF. The V and J genes are TRBV3-1 and TRBJ2-2; TRBD2 might be the D (6 bases). Germline V gene lookup returns CDR1 LGHDT and CDR2 YNNKEL (reference sequence). Between the trimmed V and J ends, which lost 3 bases and 6 bases, there was a span of 8 bases. The CDR3 contains 13 residues.

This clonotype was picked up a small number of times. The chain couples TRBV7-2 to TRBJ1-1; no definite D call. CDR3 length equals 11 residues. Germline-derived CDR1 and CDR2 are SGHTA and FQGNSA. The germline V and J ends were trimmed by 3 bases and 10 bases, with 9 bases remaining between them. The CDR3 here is CASSFQVGAFF. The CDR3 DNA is TGTGCCAGCAGCTTCCAGGTTGGAGCTTTCTTT.

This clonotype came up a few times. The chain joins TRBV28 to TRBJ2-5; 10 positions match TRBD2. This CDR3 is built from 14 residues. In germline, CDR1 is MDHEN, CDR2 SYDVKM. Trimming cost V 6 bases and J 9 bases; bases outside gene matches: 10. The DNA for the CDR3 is TGTGCCAGCAGATCCGGGACTAGCGCCCCCCCCCAGTACTTC. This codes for CASRSGTSAPPQYF.

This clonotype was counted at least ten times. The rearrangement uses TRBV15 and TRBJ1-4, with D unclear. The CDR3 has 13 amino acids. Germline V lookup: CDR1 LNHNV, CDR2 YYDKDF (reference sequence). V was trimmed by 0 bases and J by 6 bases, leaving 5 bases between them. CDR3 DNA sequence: TGTGCCACCAGCAGAGATCCCGATGAAAAACTGTTTTTT. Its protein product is CATSRDPDEKLFF. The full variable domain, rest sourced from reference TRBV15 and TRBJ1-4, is DAMVIQNPRYQVTQFGKPVTLSCSQTLNHNVMYWYQQKSSQAPKLLFHYYDKDFNNEADTPDNFQSRRPNTSFCFLDIRSPGLGDTAMYLCATSRDPDEKLFFGSGTQLSVL.

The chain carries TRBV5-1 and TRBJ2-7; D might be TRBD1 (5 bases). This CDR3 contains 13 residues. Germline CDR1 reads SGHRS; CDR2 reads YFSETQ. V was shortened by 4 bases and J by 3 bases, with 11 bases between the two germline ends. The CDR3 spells CASSNQGSYEQYF. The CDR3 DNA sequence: TGCGCCAGCAGCAACCAGGGAAGCTACGAGCAGTACTTC.

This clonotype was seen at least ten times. The CDR3 loop reads CASTLSPSYNEQFF. The CDR3 DNA reads TGTGCCAGCACCTTGTCCCCTTCCTACAATGAGCAGTTCTTC. The V call is TRBV7-2, the J call TRBJ2-1; D ambiguous. In germline, CDR1 is SGHTA, CDR2 FQGNSA. This CDR3 spans 14 amino acids. Trimming pared 7 bases from V and 1 base from J, leaving 11 bases between.

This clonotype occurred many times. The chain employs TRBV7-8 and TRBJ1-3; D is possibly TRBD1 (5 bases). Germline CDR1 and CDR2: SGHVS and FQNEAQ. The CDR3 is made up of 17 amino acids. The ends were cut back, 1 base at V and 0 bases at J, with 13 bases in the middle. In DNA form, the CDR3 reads TGTGCCAGCAGCTTAGGAGAGGACGACAGCTCTGGAAACACCATATATTTT. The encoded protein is CASSLGEDDSSGNTIYF.

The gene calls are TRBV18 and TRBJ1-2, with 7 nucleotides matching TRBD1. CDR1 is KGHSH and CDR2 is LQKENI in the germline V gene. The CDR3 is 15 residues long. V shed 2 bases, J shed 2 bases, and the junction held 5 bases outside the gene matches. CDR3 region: CASSPGDSANYGYTF. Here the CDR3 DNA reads TGTGCCAGCTCACCAGGGGACAGTGCAAACTATGGCTACACCTTC.

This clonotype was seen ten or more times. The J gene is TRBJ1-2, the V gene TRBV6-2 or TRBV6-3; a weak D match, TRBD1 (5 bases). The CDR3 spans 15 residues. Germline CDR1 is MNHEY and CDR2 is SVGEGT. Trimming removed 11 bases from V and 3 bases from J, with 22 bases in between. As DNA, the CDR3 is TGTGCCGCGACACCTTCGACAGTTGTTTACTATGGCTACACCTTC. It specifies CAATPSTVVYYGYTF.

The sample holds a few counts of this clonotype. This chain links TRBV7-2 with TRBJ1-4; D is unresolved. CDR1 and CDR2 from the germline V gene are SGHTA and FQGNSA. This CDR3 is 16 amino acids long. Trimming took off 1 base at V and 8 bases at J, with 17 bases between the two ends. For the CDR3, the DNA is TGTGCCAGCAGCTTAGGCGCCAGACACTTCGGGGAAAAACTGTTTTTT. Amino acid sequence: CASSLGARHFGEKLFF. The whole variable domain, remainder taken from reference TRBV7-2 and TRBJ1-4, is GAGVSQSPSNKVTEKGKDVELRCDPISGHTALYWYRQSLGQGLEFLIYFQGNSAPDKSGLPSDRFSAERTGGSVSTLTIQRTQQEDSAVYLCASSLGARHFGEKLFFGSGTQLSVL.

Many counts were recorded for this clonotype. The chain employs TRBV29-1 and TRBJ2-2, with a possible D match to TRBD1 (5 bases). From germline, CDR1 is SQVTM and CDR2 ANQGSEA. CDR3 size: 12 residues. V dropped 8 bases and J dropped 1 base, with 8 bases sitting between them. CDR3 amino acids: CSITGNTGELFF. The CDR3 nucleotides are TGCAGCATCACAGGGAACACCGGGGAGCTGTTTTTT.

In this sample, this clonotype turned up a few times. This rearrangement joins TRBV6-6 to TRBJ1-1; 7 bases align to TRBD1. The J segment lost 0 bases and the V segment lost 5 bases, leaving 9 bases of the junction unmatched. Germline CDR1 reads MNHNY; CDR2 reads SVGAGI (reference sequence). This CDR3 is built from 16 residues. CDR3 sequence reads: CASSLQVDRMNTEAFF. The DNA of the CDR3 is TGTGCCAGCAGTCTCCAAGTGGACAGGATGAACACTGAAGCTTTCTTT.

The CDR3 nucleotides are TGTGCCAGCAGCGGACTAGCGGTGAGCACAGATACGCAGTATTTT. This gives the protein CASSGLAVSTDTQYF. The V gene is TRBV7-2, the J gene TRBJ2-3, with 10 bases lining up with TRBD2. With V trimmed by 5 bases and J by 0 bases, 2 bases remained unmatched. The germline CDR1 and CDR2 sequences are SGHTA and FQGNSA. This CDR3 contains 15 residues. The complete variable domain, with remaining parts taken from reference TRBV7-2 and TRBJ2-3, reads GAGVSQSPSNKVTEKGKDVELRCDPISGHTALYWYRQSLGQGLEFLIYFQGNSAPDKSGLPSDRFSAERTGGSVSTLTIQRTQQEDSAVYLCASSGLAVSTDTQYFGPGTRLTVL.

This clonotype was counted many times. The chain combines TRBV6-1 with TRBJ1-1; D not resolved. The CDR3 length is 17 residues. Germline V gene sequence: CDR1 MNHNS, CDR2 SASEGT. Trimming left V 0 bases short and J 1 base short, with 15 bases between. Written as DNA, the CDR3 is TGTGCCAGCAGTGAAGCCTATGGGAGGAGGCCGAACACTGAAGCTTTCTTT. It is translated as CASSEAYGRRPNTEAFF.

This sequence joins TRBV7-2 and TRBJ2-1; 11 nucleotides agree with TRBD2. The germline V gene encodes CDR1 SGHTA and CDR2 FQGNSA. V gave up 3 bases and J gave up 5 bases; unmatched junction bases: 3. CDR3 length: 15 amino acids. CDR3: CASSFTGLADNEQFF. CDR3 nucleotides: TGTGCCAGCAGCTTTACGGGACTAGCGGACAATGAGCAGTTCTTC.

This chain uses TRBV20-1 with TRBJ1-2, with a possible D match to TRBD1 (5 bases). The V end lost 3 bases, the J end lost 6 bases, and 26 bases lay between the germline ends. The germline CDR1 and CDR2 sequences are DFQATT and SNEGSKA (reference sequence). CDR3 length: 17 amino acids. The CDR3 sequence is CSASDPEGAHRLDGYTF. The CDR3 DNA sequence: TGCAGTGCTAGTGACCCCGAAGGGGCCCATCGGTTGGATGGCTACACCTTC.

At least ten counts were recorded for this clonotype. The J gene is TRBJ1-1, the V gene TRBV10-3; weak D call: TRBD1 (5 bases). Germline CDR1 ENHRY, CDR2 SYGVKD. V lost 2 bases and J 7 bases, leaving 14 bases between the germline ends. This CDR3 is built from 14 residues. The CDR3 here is CAISEPDSRDEAFF. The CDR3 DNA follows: TGTGCCATCAGTGAGCCAGATTCCAGGGATGAAGCTTTCTTT.

The CDR3 is CSARDVAYEQYF. The CDR3 region has the DNA TGCAGCGCGAGGGATGTGGCCTACGAGCAGTACTTC. J is TRBJ2-7 and V is TRBV29-1, with D tentatively TRBD2 (5 bases). Trimming left V 7 bases short and J 2 bases short, with 12 bases between. The germline CDR1 and CDR2 sequences are SQVTM and ANQGSEA. The CDR3 extends over 12 amino acids.